This TCR beta chain comes out of a study of naive and memory T cell subsets. Separate alpha and beta amplification began at the second PCR step. CD8 T cells were positively selected from what remained after CD4 positive selection. Both TRBC1 and TRBC2 were covered by a beta constant-region primer of two equimolar oligonucleotides. TCRdb itself ran the UMI-ligation and nested PCR reads through MiXCR, one entry per CDR3 protein. Of approximately 82,000 distinct CDR3 sequences in the sample, 7% are singletons; the top ten hold about 1.6%. This CDR3 is built from 15 residues. The germline V gene encodes CDR1 MDHEN and CDR2 SYDVKM. V lost 7 bases to trimming and J lost 1 base, with 14 bases between them.

The TCR was taken from a human donor in good health. V and J are TRBV28 and TRBJ1-3; D is ambiguous. The sequencing sample was made of central memory CD4+ T cells from blood. CDR3 in amino acids: CASNPRRASGNTIYF. The DNA for the CDR3 is TGTGCCAGCAACCCTCGACGGGCATCTGGAAACACCATATATTTT.